The present TCR beta chain was sequenced within a study of blood T cell repertoires in COVID-19. Everyone who took part was roughly 18 to 89 years old, and they came from about 25 US areas. The V gene lost 3 bases and the J gene lost 1 base, with 9 bases spanning the gap. CDR3 size: 14 residues. Germline loops: CDR1 LNHDA, CDR2 SQIVND (reference sequence). Sequenced by immunoSEQ multiplex PCR; TCRdb stores in-frame clones only, minus some. The repertoire consists of about 190,000 clones, with 86% occurring once and the leading ten covering about 9.6%. This clonotype was sampled from a woman in her thirties who had recovered from COVID-19. V gene TRBV19 combines with J gene TRBJ1-2; tentative D call: TRBD1 (5 bases). The specimen sequenced was PBMCs or T cells enriched from blood (not recorded which). CDR3 in DNA: TGTGCCAGTAGTATTTCAGGGATTAACTATGGCTACACCTTC. This encodes CASSISGINYGYTF.